This is a list of T cell receptor beta chains from one sample in a study of blood T cell repertoires in COVID-19. This table comes from immunoSEQ multiplex PCR, and its TCRdb copy is limited to in-frame clones, with some not included. The sample lists about 120,000 clones, approximately 87% seen once, with 7.9% in the top ten. The sequencing sample was made of peripheral blood. The receptors shown here come from a man in his 70s who had recovered from COVID-19. CDR3s include the opening cysteine and the closing phenylalanine or tryptophan. Each record gives: clone size, CDR3 length, V gene, J gene, D gene, CDR3 DNA, CDR3 protein. A D gene is named only where the DNA matches it firmly. Size values are once, few and many counts, or a class for expanded clones, and some rows have none.

>NA|14|TRBV5-1|TRBJ2-5|TRBD2
TGCGCCAGCAGCTTGTGGGCTAGCGGAGGGCCCCAGTACTTC
CASSLWASGGPQYF
>NA|14|TRBV7-2|TRBJ2-7|TRBD1
TGTGCCAGCAGCTTAAGGGGACAGCAACTAGAGCAGTACTTC
CASSLRGQQLEQYF
>NA|16|TRBV5-1|TRBJ1-6|NA
TGCGCCAGCAGCTTGGGCGGGTACGCCTATAATTCACCCCTCCACTTT
CASSLGGYAYNSPLHF
>few|16|TRBV4-1|TRBJ1-6|NA
TGCGCCAGCAGCCAAGAAGGGGTCCGAAGGGATTCACCCCTCCACTTT
CASSQEGVRRDSPLHF
>NA|12|TRBV10-3|TRBJ1-2|NA
TGTGCCATCAGTGACGGGGTCAGCGAATACACCTTC
CAISDGVSEYTF
>once|16|TRBV27|TRBJ1-6|TRBD1
TGTGCCAGCAGTTTATTACACCCCGGGACAGGGAAAACCCTCCACTTT
CASSLLHPGTGKTLHF
>NA|15|TRBV3-1/TRBV3-2|TRBJ1-1|NA
TGTGCCAGCAGCCAAGGACCGGGTACCTCCACTGAAGCTTTCTTT
CASSQGPGTSTEAFF
>NA|15|TRBV19|TRBJ1-3|NA
TGTGCCAGTAGTTGGCAGGGAAACTCTGGAAACACCATATATTTT
CASSWQGNSGNTIYF
>NA|17|TRBV5-6|TRBJ2-1|TRBD2
TGTGCCAGCAGCTTGGTAGGGTTTAGCGGGGGGGTAGATGAGCAGTTCTTC
CASSLVGFSGGVDEQFF
>NA|15|TRBV6-6|TRBJ1-2|NA
TGTGCCAGCAGTCAAAGCACAGGGACCTACTATGGCTACACCTTC
CASSQSTGTYYGYTF
>few|14|TRBV4-1|TRBJ1-6|NA
TGCGCCAGCAGCCGAGGACAGAGCGATTTACCCCTCCACTTT
CASSRGQSDLPLHF
>NA|13|TRBV7-8|TRBJ1-6|NA
TGTGCCAGCAAGAGGTACAGGGATTCACCCCTCCACTTT
CASKRYRDSPLHF
>NA|15|TRBV3-1/TRBV3-2|TRBJ2-1|TRBD2
TGTGCCAGCAGTGGCGTAGCGGGGATCTACAATGAGCAGTTCTTC
CASSGVAGIYNEQFF
>NA|17|TRBV18|TRBJ2-1|NA
TGTGCCAGCTCACCCGGACATAGGGGGAGCTCCTACAATGAGCAGTTCTTC
CASSPGHRGSSYNEQFF
>NA|14|TRBV2|TRBJ2-5|TRBD1
TGTGCCAGCAGTGTGACAGGGCGTGGGGAGACCCAGTACTTC
CASSVTGRGETQYF
>NA|13|TRBV5-8|TRBJ2-3|TRBD2
TGTGCCAGCATCCCGGGGGGTCTAGATACGCAGTATTTT
CASIPGGLDTQYF
>NA|11|TRBV29-1|TRBJ2-5|TRBD2
TGCAGCGTAGTAGCGGGACCGCCCCAGTACTTC
CSVVAGPPQYF
>NA|13|TRBV28|TRBJ1-1|TRBD1
TGTGCCAGCAGTTTTTGGGACAGGGCTGAAGCTTTCTTT
CASSFWDRAEAFF